The 30 T cell receptor beta chains below were found in one sample sequenced in a study of technical replicates of blood from a handful of donors. Assay: immunoSEQ multiplex PCR; the TCRdb copy retains only in-frame clones and omits some. The profile shows roughly 80,000 clones, 96% of them singletons. The sequencing input was T cells isolated from PBMCs. The receptors stem from a human donor in good health.

The chain joins TRBV7-8 to TRBJ2-1; D is unclear. CDR1 SGHVS and CDR2 FQNEAQ come from the germline V gene. V lost 1 base, J lost 0 bases, and 10 bases lay in between. The length of the CDR3 is 16 residues. CDR3 region: CASSLGIPSSYNEQFF. CDR3 DNA: TGTGCCAGCAGCTTAGGCATACCTAGCTCCTACAATGAGCAGTTCTTC.

The genes are TRBV9 and TRBJ2-1; 8 nucleotides align to TRBD2. The CDR3 contains 14 residues. Germline values: CDR1 SGDLS, CDR2 YYNGEE. With V trimmed by 3 bases and J by 7 bases, 6 bases remained unmatched. This chain's CDR3 is CASSGGLEANEQFF. DNA for the CDR3: TGTGCCAGCAGCGGGGGACTAGAGGCTAATGAGCAGTTCTTC.

This clone was counted once. The chain's CDR3 is CASSRGTGHWQPQHF. In DNA form, the CDR3 reads TGTGCCAGCAGCCGTGGGACAGGGCATTGGCAGCCCCAGCATTTT. The chain has TRBV7-3 and TRBJ1-5; 9 bases are a match to TRBD1. The CDR3 has 15 residues. The V and J ends lost 5 bases and 7 bases, in that order; junction bases with no gene match: 9. Germline loops: CDR1 SGHTA, CDR2 FQGTGA.

The J gene is TRBJ1-2, the V gene TRBV7-9; TRBD1 is a possible D gene (5 bases). With 5 bases removed from V and 8 bases from J, the gap between germline ends came to 15 bases. Germline V CDR1 and CDR2: SEHNR, FQNEAQ (reference sequence). CDR3 size: 13 residues. This CDR3 reads CASSPDGPGGYTF. The CDR3 DNA sequence: TGTGCCAGCAGCCCCGACGGACCAGGGGGCTACACCTTC.

The CDR3, as DNA: TGCGCCAGCAAATTCGGGATAGGATTGGATACGCAGTATTTT. As protein: CASKFGIGLDTQYF. The chain recombines TRBV5-1 with TRBJ2-3; weak D call: TRBD2 (5 bases). The CDR3 covers 14 residues. Deletions cut 6 bases from V and 6 bases from J, with 17 bases between. Germline CDR1 is SGHRS and CDR2 is YFSETQ.

The chain links TRBV29-1 to TRBJ2-2; 8 bases line up with TRBD2. Germline trimming cut 6 bases from V and 2 bases from J; bases unmatched to any gene: 11. The length of the CDR3 is 16 residues. The germline gives CDR1 SQVTM, CDR2 ANQGSEA. CDR3 coding DNA: TGCAGCGTGGGACTTCTAGCGGGTGCTAACACCGGGGAGCTGTTTTTT. The encoded protein is CSVGLLAGANTGELFF.

The V gene is TRBV7-2, the J gene TRBJ2-1, with a possible D match to TRBD1 (6 bases). Trimming removed 4 bases from V and 9 bases from J, with 13 bases in between. Germline assignment: CDR1 SGHTA and CDR2 FQGNSA. There are 13 residues in the CDR3. The CDR3: CASSSDQGSEQFF. CDR3 nucleotide sequence: TGTGCCAGCAGCTCAGACCAGGGGAGTGAGCAGTTCTTC.

The chain uses TRBV19 and TRBJ2-1; 12 nucleotides line up with TRBD2. CDR1 is LNHDA and CDR2 is SQIVND in the germline V gene (reference sequence). The CDR3 spans 15 residues. The J segment lost 7 bases and the V segment lost 6 bases, leaving 7 bases of the junction unmatched. CDR3 sequence reads: CASSSSGRGRNEQFF. CDR3 DNA sequence: TGTGCCAGTAGCTCTAGCGGGAGGGGACGAAATGAGCAGTTCTTC.

This chain joins TRBV2 and TRBJ1-1; possible D gene TRBD1, 5 bases. V was cut by 0 bases and J by 4 bases, with 15 bases left in between. Germline V lookup: CDR1 SNHLY, CDR2 FYNNEI. The CDR3 totals 16 residues. The CDR3 DNA sequence: TGTGCCAGCAGTGAAGCCTCCACACGGGACTCCACTGAAGCTTTCTTT. Translated, it gives CASSEASTRDSTEAFF.

This chain uses TRBV28 with TRBJ2-7; D remains ambiguous. The CDR3 has 15 amino acids. Germline loops: CDR1 MDHEN, CDR2 SYDVKM. V lost 3 bases, J lost 3 bases, and 15 bases lay in between. In DNA, the CDR3 is TGTGCCAGCAGTTTCGGTCCTAGTAGATACTACGAGCAGTACTTC. Residues: CASSFGPSRYYEQYF.

This clone has only a few counts. The rearrangement uses TRBV14 and TRBJ2-1; the D gene is possibly TRBD2 (5 bases). The CDR3 extends over 15 amino acids. The germline CDR1 and CDR2 sequences are SGHDN and FVKESK. Trimming stripped 4 bases from V and 4 bases from J, with 14 bases between. The DNA of the CDR3 is TGTGCCAGCAGCCGAGGGAGATCTGCATACAATGAGCAGTTCTTC. Translation gives CASSRGRSAYNEQFF. Combining the CDR3 with reference TRBV14 and TRBJ2-1 gives the whole variable domain EAGVTQFPSHSVIEKGQTVTLRCDPISGHDNLYWYRRVMGKEIKFLLHFVKESKQDESGMPNNRFLAERTGGTYSTLKVQPAELEDSGVYFCASSRGRSAYNEQFFGPGTRLTVL.

The CDR3 spells CASSLRDSYDTQYF. CDR3 nucleotides: TGTGCCAGCAGCCTTCGGGATTCTTATGATACGCAGTATTTT. The J gene is TRBJ2-3, the V gene TRBV5-4, with D perhaps TRBD2 (5 bases). Trimming shortened V by 4 bases and J by 6 bases, and 15 bases separated the two germline ends. The length of the CDR3 is 14 residues. CDR1 is SGHNT and CDR2 is YYREEE in the germline V gene (reference sequence).

J is TRBJ1-1 and V is TRBV15; 7 bases are shared with TRBD1. The CDR3 is 13 residues long. V lost 6 bases and J lost 7; bases outside the gene matches: 8. Looked up from germline, CDR1 is LNHNV and CDR2 is YYDKDF (reference sequence). CDR3 protein: CATRGPGTVEAFF. In DNA form, the CDR3 reads TGTGCCACCAGGGGTCCCGGGACAGTTGAAGCTTTCTTT.

The rearrangement uses TRBV2 and TRBJ2-7; 8 bases map to TRBD1. The CDR3 extends over 14 amino acids. V gave up 6 bases and J gave up 5 bases; unmatched junction bases: 9. CDR1 SNHLY and CDR2 FYNNEI come from the germline V gene. The CDR3 protein is CASSPGGAKNEQYF. CDR3 in DNA: TGTGCCAGCAGCCCAGGGGGCGCAAAGAACGAGCAGTACTTC.

The table lists this clone with a count of one. This chain links TRBV6-4 with TRBJ2-7; 8 bases map to TRBD2. In germline, CDR1 is MRHNA, CDR2 SNTAGT. V shed 6 bases and J 0 bases; nucleotides not matched to a gene: 4. The length of the CDR3 is 14 residues. The CDR3 DNA is TGTGCCAGCAGAGACACTAGCGGCTCCTACGAGCAGTACTTC. Translated, it gives CASRDTSGSYEQYF.

This chain connects TRBV25-1 to TRBJ2-3; 7 bases agree with TRBD1. CDR3 size: 15 residues. Trimming at V came to 5 bases and at J to 3 bases, leaving 8 bases not matched to a gene. CDR1 is MGHDK, CDR2 SYGVNS, per germline. The CDR3 DNA is TGTGCCAGCAGTCAGACAGGGTTTGGAACAGATACGCAGTATTTT. Its translation: CASSQTGFGTDTQYF.

The rearrangement joins TRBV9 to TRBJ2-5; 10 bases align to TRBD2. CDR1 and CDR2 from the germline V gene are SGDLS and YYNGEE. V shed 4 bases, J shed 4 bases, and the junction held 4 bases outside the gene matches. This CDR3 contains 14 residues. The CDR3 nucleotides are TGTGCCAGCAGCCCGGGACTAGCGCCAGAGACCCAGTACTTC. Amino acid sequence: CASSPGLAPETQYF.

The chain recombines TRBV5-4 with TRBJ1-1; 7 bases align to TRBD1. Unmatched junction bases numbered 15, after V lost 5 bases and J lost 2 bases. The CDR3 contains 17 residues. In germline, CDR1 is SGHNT, CDR2 YYREEE (reference sequence). The chain's CDR3 is CASSSSRGTALNTEAFF. The DNA for the CDR3 is TGTGCCAGCAGTTCTTCCAGAGGGACAGCTTTAAACACTGAAGCTTTCTTT.

The chain links TRBV10-3 to TRBJ2-5; TRBD2 matches at 13 bases. CDR1 ENHRY and CDR2 SYGVKD come from the germline V gene. The CDR3 runs to 15 residues. V was pared by 4 bases and J by 5 bases, with 4 bases of the junction left unmatched. CDR3 in amino acids: CAISALAGGPETQYF. The DNA for the CDR3 is TGTGCCATCAGTGCACTAGCGGGAGGGCCGGAGACCCAGTACTTC.

V gene TRBV2 combines with J gene TRBJ2-3, with D possibly TRBD2 on 5 matching bases. Germline V gives CDR1 SNHLY, CDR2 FYNNEI. The V gene lost 3 bases and the J gene lost 0 bases, with 10 bases spanning the gap. The CDR3 spans 15 residues. As DNA, the CDR3 is TGTGCCAGCAGTGAGTACGGGATAAGCACAGATACGCAGTATTTT. Translated, it gives CASSEYGISTDTQYF.

The V gene is TRBV9, the J gene TRBJ2-2; TRBD2 matches 13 bases. The V gene's germline CDR1 is SGDLS and CDR2 YYNGEE. The V segment lost 4 bases and the J segment 4 bases; nucleotides outside the gene matches: 13. CDR3 length: 19 amino acids. The CDR3 sequence is CASSRRTLTSGRATGELFF. CDR3 nucleotides: TGTGCCAGCAGCCGTAGGACCCTAACTAGCGGGAGGGCCACCGGGGAGCTGTTTTTT.

The chain carries TRBV2 and TRBJ2-1, with TRBD1 as a possible D gene (5 bases). The CDR3 has 11 residues. Germline CDR1 reads SNHLY; CDR2 reads FYNNEI. Trimming cost V 5 bases and J 12 bases, with 11 bases left between them. In nucleotides, the CDR3 is TGTGCCAGCAGTTCAGGGTATGGGCAGTTCTTC. This codes for CASSSGYGQFF.

The rearrangement joins TRBV4-1 to TRBJ2-2; 11 positions agree with TRBD2. Trimming removed 2 bases from V and 7 bases from J; junction bases left unmatched: 6. From germline, CDR1 is MGHRA and CDR2 YSYEKL. The length of the CDR3 is 16 residues. This CDR3 is CASSQFLAGGGGELFF. CDR3 bases: TGCGCCAGCAGCCAATTTTTAGCGGGAGGGGGCGGGGAGCTGTTTTTT.

The rearrangement links TRBV5-1 to TRBJ2-2, with 8 bases that match TRBD1. CDR1 is SGHRS, CDR2 YFSETQ, per germline. CDR3 size: 18 residues. J was trimmed by 4 bases and V by 4 bases; bases with no gene match: 15. As DNA, the CDR3 is TGCGCCAGCAGCCGCGCGCCTCAGGGGGCGACTTCCACCGGGGAGCTGTTTTTT. Protein: CASSRAPQGATSTGELFF.

This chain links TRBV10-3 with TRBJ1-2; 9 bases match TRBD1. This CDR3 is built from 14 residues. The germline CDR1 and CDR2 sequences are ENHRY and SYGVKD. J lost 2 bases, V lost 5 bases, and 3 bases had no gene match. The CDR3 is CAISSGQGNYGYTF. DNA for the CDR3: TGTGCCATCAGTTCTGGACAGGGGAACTATGGCTACACCTTC.

V and J are TRBV11-3 and TRBJ1-1, with D tentatively TRBD1 (5 bases). This CDR3 region has 13 residues. The V end lost 4 bases, the J end lost 11 bases, and 17 bases lay between the germline ends. Per germline, CDR1 SGHNT and CDR2 YENEEA. CDR3 DNA: TGTGCCAGCAGCTCCCCAGGGTCTAACGAGGCTTTCTTT. Its translation: CASSSPGSNEAFF.

This rearrangement joins TRBV5-8 to TRBJ2-7, with D perhaps matching TRBD1 (6 bases). CDR1 and CDR2 (germline): SGHTS, YDEGEE. V lost 2 bases to trimming and J lost 0 bases, with 18 bases between them. This CDR3 is 17 amino acids long. CDR3 DNA: TGTGCCAGCAGCTTACGGGCGAAGGGGGTTAGCTCCTACGAGCAGTACTTC. Its protein product is CASSLRAKGVSSYEQYF.

The chain joins TRBV2 to TRBJ2-7, with 7 bases identical to TRBD1. Germline lookup yields CDR1 SNHLY and CDR2 FYNNEI. V lost 10 bases to trimming and J lost 6 bases; unmatched junction nucleotides: 9. The CDR3 consists of 12 residues. The CDR3 DNA reads as TGTGCCATACGACAGGGAAAGGGCGAGCAGTACTTC. Its translation is CAIRQGKGEQYF.

In its sample, this clone was seen a few times. The rearrangement links TRBV6-5 to TRBJ2-7; 7 bases line up with TRBD2. Germline loops: CDR1 MNHEY, CDR2 SVGAGI. Losses at the gene ends were 0 bases for V and 2 bases for J; bases not matched to a gene: 7. This CDR3 is built from 16 residues. The CDR3 nucleotides read TGTGCCAGCAGTTACTCCGGGTCCGGGGGGACCTACGAGCAGTACTTC. It specifies CASSYSGSGGTYEQYF.

This rearrangement joins TRBV21-1 to TRBJ1-1; the table calls TRBD1, which could not be checked here. TRBV21-1 is annotated as a pseudogene. The CDR3 is made up of 12 amino acids. Written as DNA, the CDR3 is TGTGCCAGCAGCAAAGCTGGGGAAGGACACCTCTTT. Amino acids: CASSKAGEGHLF.